Sequencing of this T cell receptor beta chain was carried out in a study of blood T cell repertoires in COVID-19. Study details: Samples representing acute and convalescent COVID-19 were sourced from the United States, Italy and Spain. Sources were T cells, B-cell-depleted T cells, or PBMCs; the material itself was cDNA or gDNA.

In the source study's methods: Using reference gene primer amplification, nucleated cell counts were estimated. Repertoires were generated with immunoSEQ multiplex PCR, while TCRdb's copy carries only in-frame clones and drops some. That table gives V, J and clone size, and the DNA gave D and trimming. This sample yields fewer than 350,000 clones, of which approximately 87% are seen a single time; about 12% belongs to the top ten. Germline V gene sequence: CDR1 SNHLY, CDR2 FYNNEI. V gave up 3 bases and J gave up 3 bases; unmatched junction bases: 5. The CDR3 spans 15 residues. The sequence was obtained from a woman in her 30s with COVID-19, enrolled during active disease. This chain joins TRBV2 and TRBJ2-7; the match to TRBD1 covers 10 bases. Input material: peripheral blood. The CDR3 nucleotides read TGTGCCAGCAGTGACGGGACAGGGGTAAGCTACGAGCAGTACTTC. As protein: CASSDGTGVSYEQYF. Full variable domain (remainder filled in from reference TRBV2 and TRBJ2-7): EPEVTQTPSHQVTQMGQEVILRCVPISNHLYFYWYRQILGQKVEFLVSFYNNEISEKSEIFDDQFSVERPDGSNFTLKIRSTKLEDSAMYFCASSDGTGVSYEQYFGPGTRLTVT.